This TCR beta chain came from a study of a mutant IDH1 vaccine in newly diagnosed glioma. In the study overall: Pretreatment consisted of radiotherapy, temozolomide, or both, with most receiving both. Study-level results: Changes to the top peripheral T cell clonotypes appeared unrelated to pseudoprogression.

Sequencing used immunoSEQ multiplex PCR; TCRdb keeps in-frame clones, though not all of them. The table lists about 35,000 clones, about four fifths of them singletons. Worth noting for this clone: Its cognate antigen is unknown.

Time point here: baseline, week 1 (first vaccination visit). Stated treatment: pre-vaccination baseline after standard-of-care therapy. The donors had new WHO grade 3 or 4 astrocytomas; these were IDH1-mutant and ATRX-lost. Germline values: CDR1 SGHVS, CDR2 FQNEAQ. Trimming removed 4 bases at V and 1 base at J, with 16 bases between. CDR3 size: 16 residues. The chain couples TRBV7-8 to TRBJ1-1; D might be TRBD1 (5 bases). The receptor was isolated from a man aged 50-59 years with glioma. Some clones in this sample may be carry-over from other donors' samples. Sequencing was performed on peripheral blood mononuclear cells (PBMCs), taken from a glioma patient treated with radiotherapy, temozolomide or both. CDR3 residues: CASSSGRGASNTEAFF. The CDR3 region has the DNA TGTGCCAGCAGCTCCGGTAGGGGTGCCTCGAACACTGAAGCTTTCTTT.